This passage covers 24 T cell receptor beta chains from one sample sequenced in a study of tumor-infiltrating lymphocytes in localized non-small cell lung cancer (dated by TCRdb to 2020 to 2022). The library was obtained by the immunoSEQ multiplex PCR assay. In TCRdb, the immuneACCESS table is reduced to in-frame sequences with V and J assigned. These tables do not hold every clone; where another copy was compared, an unresolved V gene accounts for under half, and the others remain unexplained. Recorded for this sample are 2,500 to 3,000 clones; 65% of them occurred a single time. The ten most abundant clones make up roughly a tenth of the sample. The sequenced sample consisted of uninvolved lung tissue not adjacent to the tumor. Receptors were obtained from a human donor with non-small cell lung cancer.

This clone was seen more than once but under ten times. V gene TRBV25-1 combines with J gene TRBJ1-2; 8 nucleotides agree with TRBD1. Germline lookup yields CDR1 MGHDK and CDR2 SYGVNS. The V gene end was trimmed by 8 bases and the J gene end by 5 bases; junction bases not matched to a gene: 7. The CDR3 consists of 13 residues. The CDR3 nucleotides read TGTGCCAGCCACGGACAGGGTATTTATGGCTACACCTTC. This translates into CASHGQGIYGYTF.

This clone has more than one count but fewer than ten. This sequence joins TRBV7-9 and TRBJ2-1; perhaps D is TRBD1 or TRBD2 (5 bases each). The germline gives CDR1 SEHNR, CDR2 FQNEAQ (reference sequence). The CDR3 extends over 15 amino acids. Trimming took 5 bases from V and 6 from J, leaving 17 bases between them. The CDR3 DNA reads TGTGCCAGCAGCCCGGGACCAGCAATAGTCAATGAGCAGTTCTTC. This encodes CASSPGPAIVNEQFF.

This clone has more than one count but fewer than ten. The chain couples TRBV29-1 to TRBJ2-1; no definite D call. The CDR3 totals 13 residues. Germline-derived CDR1 and CDR2 are SQVTM and ANQGSEA. Trimming removed 1 base from V and 0 bases from J, with 4 bases in between. In DNA, the CDR3 is TGCAGCGTTGAAGTGAGCTCCTACAATGAGCAGTTCTTC. This sequence encodes CSVEVSSYNEQFF.

V gene TRBV29-1 combines with J gene TRBJ2-1, with 13 nucleotides matching TRBD2. This CDR3 has 18 residues. Germline V gene data show CDR1 as SQVTM and CDR2 as ANQGSEA. Unmatched junction bases numbered 16, after V lost 4 bases and J lost 7 bases. The CDR3 nucleotides read TGCAGCGTTGGTTTAACTAGCGGGAGGGCCGCGGGTAATAATGAGCAGTTCTTC. It codes for CSVGLTSGRAAGNNEQFF.

The V and J genes are TRBV4-2 and TRBJ2-1, with D possibly matching TRBD2 (6 bases). Trimming removed 3 bases from V and 0 bases from J, with 18 bases in between. The CDR3 is 18 amino acids. CDR1 is LGHNA and CDR2 is YNFKEQ in the germline V gene. CDR3 residues: CASSQTQPGGSSYNEQFF. CDR3 nucleotides: TGTGCCAGCAGCCAGACTCAACCCGGAGGGAGCTCCTACAATGAGCAGTTCTTC.

J is TRBJ2-3 and V is TRBV15; the match to TRBD1 covers 7 bases. The CDR3 has 15 residues. Germline CDR1 is LNHNV and CDR2 is YYDKDF (reference sequence). J was trimmed by 2 bases and V by 4 bases; bases with no gene match: 6. As DNA, the CDR3 is TGTGCCACCAGCAAGCTCGGGACAGCCACAGATACGCAGTATTTT. Protein: CATSKLGTATDTQYF.

The rearrangement uses TRBV4-1 and TRBJ1-4; no clear D gene. The V end was cut by 2 bases, the J end by 0 bases, with 7 bases between. This CDR3 has 15 residues. Germline lookup yields CDR1 MGHRA and CDR2 YSYEKL. CDR3 sequence reads: CASSQTGATNEKLFF. Written as DNA, the CDR3 is TGCGCCAGCAGCCAAACCGGGGCAACTAATGAAAAACTGTTTTTT.

J is TRBJ1-5 and V is TRBV19; the match to TRBD1 covers 9 bases. Losses at the gene ends were 6 bases for V and 7 bases for J; bases not matched to a gene: 10. The CDR3 extends over 15 amino acids. Germline V gene lookup returns CDR1 LNHDA and CDR2 SQIVND (reference sequence). CDR3 DNA: TGTGCCAGTAGGCGGGACAGGGACCCTCACCAGCCCCAGCATTTT. This gives the protein CASRRDRDPHQPQHF.

The V gene is TRBV28, the J gene TRBJ2-7; 8 positions agree with TRBD2. The CDR3 has 14 amino acids. Germline trimming cut 8 bases from V and 8 bases from J; bases unmatched to any gene: 14. Germline CDR1 is MDHEN and CDR2 is SYDVKM. The CDR3 DNA is TGTGCCAGCCAACCAACTAGCGGCCTGAGCAAGCAGTACTTC. This sequence encodes CASQPTSGLSKQYF.

This sequence joins TRBV14 and TRBJ2-7; no clear D gene. The germline V and J ends were trimmed by 1 base and 4 bases, with 8 bases remaining between them. Germline CDR1 reads SGHDN; CDR2 reads FVKESK. The CDR3 spans 13 residues. This CDR3 reads CASSQARRYEQYF. CDR3 DNA sequence: TGTGCCAGCAGCCAAGCCCGGCGGTACGAGCAGTACTTC.

The V gene is TRBV5-1, the J gene TRBJ2-3, with D unclear. Trimming removed 4 bases at V and 0 bases at J, with 9 bases between. Looked up from germline, CDR1 is SGHRS and CDR2 is YFSETQ. The CDR3 runs 14 residues. The CDR3 nucleotides read TGCGCCAGCAGCAGCTGGGGTAGCACAGATACGCAGTATTTT. It is translated as CASSSWGSTDTQYF.

In this sample, this clone turned up a few times. The chain links TRBV28 to TRBJ2-2; 7 nucleotides align to TRBD1. J was trimmed by 5 bases and V by 8 bases; bases with no gene match: 14. Germline assignment: CDR1 MDHEN and CDR2 SYDVKM. The CDR3 sequence is 16 residues long. The CDR3 region is CASEPSYRQGTGELFF. As DNA, the CDR3 is TGTGCCAGCGAACCTTCTTACCGACAGGGAACCGGGGAGCTGTTTTTT.

This clone was counted a single time. The rearrangement links TRBV29-1 to TRBJ1-5; the match to TRBD1 covers 7 bases. The CDR3 loop spans 14 amino acids. The ends lost 5 bases at V and 2 bases at J; junction bases unmatched: 6. Germline CDR1 SQVTM, CDR2 ANQGSEA. The CDR3 DNA reads as TGCAGCGTTATGGTAGGGGGCGGCAATCAGCCCCAGCATTTT. Translation: CSVMVGGGNQPQHF.

This chain links TRBV29-1 with TRBJ2-7, with D possibly matching TRBD2 (6 bases). V was clipped by 3 bases and J by 4 bases, with 7 bases between them. This CDR3 spans 11 amino acids. Germline values: CDR1 SQVTM, CDR2 ANQGSEA. The CDR3 reads CSVETSYEQYF. The CDR3, as DNA: TGCAGCGTTGAGACTAGTTACGAGCAGTACTTC.

This clone was counted once. One end of the junction is discordant with germline, which a read error may explain. The genes are TRBV7-7 and TRBJ2-7; no definite D call. This CDR3 spans 13 amino acids. The germline V gene has CDR1 SSHAT and CDR2 FNYEAQ (reference sequence). This CDR3 reads CASSLDFRHEQYF. As DNA, the CDR3 is TGTGCTAGCAGCTTAGATTTCAGGCACGAGCAGTACTTC.

V usage is TRBV5-1 and J usage is TRBJ2-7; TRBD1 matches 9 bases. The trim removed 4 bases at V and 3 bases at J, leaving 8 bases unmatched. The CDR3 consists of 15 residues. CDR1 SGHRS and CDR2 YFSETQ come from the germline V gene. CDR3 loop: CASSDGQGTNYEQYF. The CDR3 coding sequence is TGCGCCAGCAGCGATGGACAGGGGACGAACTACGAGCAGTACTTC.

The chain links TRBV28 to TRBJ1-1; D unresolved. Germline CDR1 reads MDHEN; CDR2 reads SYDVKM. Trimming stripped 8 bases from V and 0 bases from J, with 7 bases between. The CDR3 consists of 12 residues. The DNA of the CDR3 is TGTGCCAGCGCGGGATTGAACACTGAAGCTTTCTTT. Its translation: CASAGLNTEAFF.

The gene calls are TRBV30 and TRBJ2-7; tentatively, D is TRBD1 (5 bases). The germline V gene encodes CDR1 GTSNPN and CDR2 SVGIG (reference sequence). With 1 base removed from V and 1 base from J, the gap between germline ends came to 14 bases. The CDR3 consists of 15 residues. CDR3 sequence: CAWSAPDISSYEQYF. CDR3 bases: TGTGCCTGGAGTGCCCCGGACATAAGTTCCTACGAGCAGTACTTC.

This clone came up a few times. The rearrangement uses TRBV10-1 and TRBJ2-2, with 8 bases fitting TRBD1. The CDR3 extends over 15 amino acids. Germline CDR1 and CDR2: WNHNN and SYGVQD (reference sequence). V shed 0 bases, J shed 3 bases, and the junction held 0 bases outside the gene matches. The CDR3 is CASSESDRDTGELFF. CDR3 DNA: TGCGCCAGCAGTGAGTCGGACAGGGACACCGGGGAGCTGTTTTTT.

The chain employs TRBV30 and TRBJ1-1; 8 positions agree with TRBD1. Trimming cost V 1 base and J 7 bases; bases outside gene matches: 14. Germline CDR1 GTSNPN, CDR2 SVGIG (reference sequence). This CDR3 is built from 16 residues. The DNA of the CDR3 is TGTGCCTGGAGTGGCCTTGAGGCAGGGGGCCTCTATGAAGCTTTCTTT. Residues: CAWSGLEAGGLYEAFF.

The chain carries TRBV27 and TRBJ2-7; 9 nucleotides align to TRBD1. V gave up 8 bases and J gave up 6 bases; unmatched junction bases: 8. Germline V lookup: CDR1 MNHEY, CDR2 SMNVEV (reference sequence). The CDR3 runs 13 residues. The CDR3 protein is CASHRQGVGEQYF. CDR3 coding DNA: TGTGCCAGCCACCGACAGGGGGTGGGCGAGCAGTACTTC.

The V call is TRBV2, the J call TRBJ1-5; TRBD1 agrees at 7 bases. The CDR3 consists of 14 residues. The junction had 4 bases not matched to a gene; V was cut back by 8 bases and J by 0 bases. Germline CDR1 SNHLY, CDR2 FYNNEI. The CDR3 spells CASQTGNSNQPQHF. CDR3 nucleotide sequence: TGTGCCAGCCAGACAGGGAATAGCAATCAGCCCCAGCATTTT.

This chain uses TRBV11-1 with TRBJ2-5; 9 bases line up with TRBD2. In germline, CDR1 is SGHAT, CDR2 FQDESV (reference sequence). Trimming took 7 bases from V and 2 from J; bases not matched to a gene: 8. This CDR3 contains 15 residues. The CDR3 DNA is TGTGCCAGCACCCGGACTAGCGCTATGCAAGAGACCCAGTACTTC. Protein sequence: CASTRTSAMQETQYF.

The chain uses TRBV7-8 and TRBJ2-1; D unclear. The CDR3 is 14 residues long. Trimming took off 0 bases at V and 6 bases at J, with 9 bases between the two ends. Germline-derived CDR1 and CDR2 are SGHVS and FQNEAQ. The CDR3 here is CASSLAQNGNEQFF. The CDR3, as DNA: TGTGCCAGCAGCTTAGCGCAAAATGGCAATGAGCAGTTCTTC.